This T cell receptor beta chain was identified in a study of T cell repertoires in cytomegalovirus infection. Across the study: A matching HLA type, together with CMV infection, was signaled by public TCR beta signatures.

This clonotype was recorded a few times. V gave up 6 bases and J gave up 3 bases, with 11 bases separating them. CDR3 size: 14 residues. TCRdb used MiXCR to reprocess the reads, holding one entry per CDR3 protein. The sample includes roughly 760,000 distinct CDR3 sequences, less than 40% of them seen just once. The receptor's source is a human donor in good health (CMV status not recorded). Some clones in this sample may be carry-over from other donors' samples. The sample comprised PBMCs. The chain employs TRBV12-3 or TRBV12-4 and TRBJ1-4, with D unresolved. The CDR3 is CASRPAPSNEKLFF. DNA for the CDR3: TGTGCCAGCAGGCCAGCACCTTCTAATGAAAAACTGTTTTTT.